The clone carrying this T cell receptor (beta chain) has just one count. The antigen is unknown. CDR1 and CDR2 (germline): SGHNT, YENEEA. The CDR3 loop spans 13 amino acids. V was cut by 4 bases and J by 5 bases, with 11 bases left in between. The data originate from a study of cytomegalovirus exposure and HLA in healthy donors. Study as a whole: Counted in an early data release were about 85 million unique TCRs from HLA-typed donors. Overall study results and limits: A later analysis reported that several of the most significant clusters appeared to be linked to common viral pathogens, among them Epstein-Barr virus. Most CMV-associated TCR beta chains appeared HLA-restricted in a later analysis.

Use of 60 Vbeta and 13 Jbeta primers characterized the PCR. Original methodology: Approximately 12 million of 75 million to 85 million unique TCR beta chains were shared, per a later count. Assay used: immunoSEQ multiplex PCR; TCRdb lists only in-frame clones, some missing. V and J calls and clone size come straight from that table; D and trimming were deduced from the DNA. The sample lists some 160,000 clones, roughly 80% occurring once. The sequenced sample consisted of PBMCs. The TCR originated in a man aged 35 to 55 in good health and CMV-seronegative. J is TRBJ2-5 and V is TRBV11-3; D call uncertain. The CDR3 DNA is TGTGCCAGCAGCTCCCCGTGGAGCGAGACCCAGTACTTC. It specifies CASSSPWSETQYF.